Ten or more counts support the clone carrying this TCR beta chain. The CDR3 covers 15 residues. Germline CDR1 and CDR2: DFQATT and SNEGSKA (reference sequence). Trimming stripped 6 bases from V and 0 bases from J, with 17 bases between. The record originates from a study of human T cells and chemical hapten exposure. Each CDR3 protein is one row after TCRdb ran MiXCR on the RACE reads. The sample lists 95,000 to 150,000 distinct CDR3 sequences, roughly 15% seen once, with less than 0.95% in the top ten. Time point here: patch test 1, 2 weeks after DPC sensitization. Treatment reported: therapeutic diphenylcyclopropenone sensitization with weekly scalp DPC.

This chain connects TRBV20-1 to TRBJ1-1, with no clear D. The clonotype comes from a man aged 18-30 years with alopecia areata. Some clones in this sample may be carry-over from other donors' samples. The specimen comprised whole blood, sampled in connection with sensitization to the hapten diphenylcyclopropenone (DPC). CDR3 bases: TGCAGTGCGGGATGGTATCGGGAACTGAACACTGAAGCTTTCTTT. Protein product: CSAGWYRELNTEAFF.